Given below is one T cell receptor beta chain in context. Its antigen is undetermined. The entry originates in a study of CD8 T cells in ankylosing spondylitis. The study's findings and limits: Clones linked to the disease showed a CD8+ phenotype. They occurred at relatively low frequencies in peripheral blood.

The CDR3 loop spans 16 amino acids. CDR1 is SGHAT, CDR2 FQNNGV, per germline. V gave up 1 base and J gave up 1 base, with 10 bases separating them. Library preparation for TCR beta used quantitative 5'-RACE with molecular barcodes. MiXCR, run by TCRdb on the 5' RACE reads, gives a single entry per CDR3 protein. The sample lists about 250,000 distinct CDR3 sequences; roughly a third were seen once. The receptor was derived from a male donor with ankylosing spondylitis or in good health (not recorded which). This chain links TRBV11-2 with TRBJ2-2, with D possibly TRBD2 on 6 matching bases. Sequenced material: blood, either unsorted or a sorted T cell fraction (not recorded which). DNA of the CDR3: TGTGCCAGCAGCTTAGGGGGGGAATGGAACACCGGGGAGCTGTTTTTT. Protein: CASSLGGEWNTGELFF. Full variable domain (rest looked up from reference TRBV11-2 and TRBJ2-2): EAGVAQSPRYKIIEKRQSVAFWCNPISGHATLYWYQQILGQGPKLLIQFQNNGVVDDSQLPKDRFSAERLKGVDSTLKIQPAKLEDSAVYLCASSLGGEWNTGELFFGEGSRLTVL.